What follows are 20 T cell receptor beta chains derived from one specimen sequenced in a study of beta chain features in type 1 diabetes. Isolated RNA was reverse transcribed in full, so expressed TCRB transcripts were sequenced. Assay: immunoSEQ multiplex PCR; the TCRdb copy retains only in-frame clones and omits some. The sample includes roughly 730,000 clones, around 15% seen only once; the top ten take less than 0.025%. Findings and caveats of the study: TCRB CDR3 length was moderately but significantly reduced in all four CD4+ subsets of Type 1 diabetes patients.

These receptors lack a known antigen. Sequencing used naive CD4+ T cells from blood. Source of these receptors: a man aged 18 to 30 with type 1 diabetes.

V gene TRBV7-9 combines with J gene TRBJ1-5, with D unclear. Per germline, CDR1 SEHNR and CDR2 FQNEAQ (reference sequence). The CDR3 runs to 14 residues. The ends were cut back, 1 base at V and 5 bases at J, with 9 bases in the middle. The CDR3 protein is CASSLGNGDQPQHF. For the CDR3, the DNA is TGTGCCAGCAGCTTAGGAAACGGAGATCAGCCCCAGCATTTT.

The rearrangement uses TRBV18 and TRBJ2-3; 8 bases match TRBD1. The V and J ends lost 0 bases and 4 bases, in that order; junction bases with no gene match: 6. Germline V gene sequence: CDR1 KGHSH, CDR2 LQKENI. This CDR3 has 16 amino acids. CDR3 loop: CASSPPIRTGPDTQYF. In DNA form, the CDR3 reads TGTGCCAGCTCACCACCGATCCGGACAGGGCCAGATACGCAGTATTTT. Variable domain in full (rest from reference TRBV18 and TRBJ2-3): NAGVMQNPRHLVRRRGQEARLRCSPMKGHSHVYWYRQLPEEGLKFMVYLQKENIIDESGMPKERFSAEFPKEGPSILRIQQVVRGDSAAYFCASSPPIRTGPDTQYFGPGTRLTVL.

This clone showed up just a few times. J is TRBJ1-1 and V is TRBV7-2; 7 nucleotides line up with TRBD1. With V trimmed by 1 base and J by 11 bases, 10 bases remained unmatched. Germline V gene lookup returns CDR1 SGHTA and CDR2 FQGNSA. The CDR3 has 14 residues. CDR3 sequence reads: CASSLGPGTVGAFF. CDR3 DNA sequence: TGTGCCAGCAGCTTAGGACCAGGGACAGTGGGGGCTTTCTTT.

The chain recombines TRBV7-9 with TRBJ2-3, with D perhaps matching TRBD2 (5 bases). Trimming pared 10 bases from V and 6 bases from J, leaving 11 bases between. Germline V lookup: CDR1 SEHNR, CDR2 FQNEAQ (reference sequence). The CDR3 length is 11 residues. The CDR3 DNA reads TGTGCCACCGGGGTAACGGATACGCAGTATTTT. As protein: CATGVTDTQYF.

The chain carries TRBV6-1 and TRBJ2-4; D is unclear. V was trimmed by 2 bases and J by 4 bases, leaving 9 bases between them. The V gene's germline CDR1 is MNHNS and CDR2 SASEGT. CDR3 length: 14 residues. The CDR3 loop is CASSEIPEKNIQYF. As DNA, the CDR3 is TGTGCCAGCAGTGAAATCCCTGAAAAAAACATTCAGTACTTC.

This clone was recorded a few times. The chain couples TRBV15 to TRBJ2-7; 7 bases are a match to TRBD1. This CDR3 contains 17 residues. Germline trimming cut 1 base from V and 0 bases from J; bases unmatched to any gene: 9. Germline V gives CDR1 LNHNV, CDR2 YYDKDF (reference sequence). The CDR3 DNA is TGTGCCACCAGCAGAGGACACCTCCGGGACAGCTCCTACGAGCAGTACTTC. Translation gives CATSRGHLRDSSYEQYF.

A few counts support this clone. V is TRBV6-4 and J is TRBJ2-3; D uncertain. The CDR3 spans 16 residues. From germline, CDR1 is MRHNA and CDR2 SNTAGT. The V and J ends lost 2 bases and 5 bases respectively, with 17 bases between them. This chain's CDR3 is CASSDRVESGIDTQYF. CDR3 in DNA: TGTGCCAGCAGTGACAGGGTAGAGTCCGGTATAGATACGCAGTATTTT.

This clone appeared once. V usage is TRBV7-3 and J usage is TRBJ2-2; D is possibly TRBD1 or TRBD2 (5 bases each). Looked up from germline, CDR1 is SGHTA and CDR2 is FQGTGA. Deletions cut 5 bases from V and 0 bases from J, with 13 bases between. The CDR3 extends over 16 amino acids. The CDR3, as DNA: TGTGCCAGCAGCCCCCCGGGACCCACGAACACCGGGGAGCTGTTTTTT. This translates into CASSPPGPTNTGELFF.

This clone has a handful of counts. The V call is TRBV19, the J call TRBJ1-5; a weak D match, TRBD1 (6 bases). Germline V gene sequence: CDR1 LNHDA, CDR2 SQIVND (reference sequence). V lost 4 bases to trimming and J lost 0 bases, with 13 bases between them. The CDR3 is 16 amino acids. CDR3 sequence reads: CASSKGQLYSNQPQHF. CDR3 bases: TGTGCCAGTAGTAAAGGACAGTTATATAGCAATCAGCCCCAGCATTTT.

This clone appeared a few times. The V and J genes are TRBV29-1 and TRBJ2-7; the D is unclear. Germline loops: CDR1 SQVTM, CDR2 ANQGSEA. CDR3 length equals 13 residues. Trimming removed 4 bases at V and 2 bases at J, with 12 bases between. The CDR3 coding sequence is TGCAGCGTTGCGGTCGGCGAAGCCTACGAGCAGTACTTC. Amino acid sequence: CSVAVGEAYEQYF.

Notes on this clone: Other nucleotide sequences from this sample produce the same CDR3. The J gene is TRBJ2-1, the V gene TRBV30, with D hard to call. The CDR3 contains 13 residues. Germline values: CDR1 GTSNPN, CDR2 SVGIG (reference sequence). The V end lost 0 bases, the J end lost 5 bases, and 8 bases lay between the germline ends. CDR3 DNA: TGTGCCTGGAGTGTACAAGGGAACAATGAGCAGTTCTTC. It codes for CAWSVQGNNEQFF.

This clone has a handful of counts. The chain recombines TRBV6-1 with TRBJ2-5; D gene unclear. The CDR3 sequence is 13 residues long. Germline CDR1 reads MNHNS; CDR2 reads SASEGT. Between the trimmed V and J ends, which lost 4 bases and 5 bases, there was a span of 11 bases. This CDR3 reads CASSGLEGETQYF. The CDR3 DNA follows: TGTGCCAGCAGTGGCCTCGAAGGGGAGACCCAGTACTTC.

About this clone: Additional DNA sequences in this sample encode the identical CDR3. The rearrangement uses TRBV4-1 and TRBJ2-7, with D unclear. The CDR3 sequence is 11 residues long. Germline values: CDR1 MGHRA, CDR2 YSYEKL. Trimming cost V 4 bases and J 3 bases, with 4 bases left between them. CDR3 sequence reads: CASSPGYEQYF. Here the CDR3 DNA reads TGCGCCAGCAGCCCTGGCTACGAGCAGTACTTC.

The gene calls are TRBV6-5 and TRBJ1-1; D not certain. Germline-derived CDR1 and CDR2 are MNHEY and SVGAGI. V lost 6 bases, J lost 5 bases, and 10 bases lay in between. CDR3 length: 12 amino acids. The CDR3 is CASRRARTEAFF. DNA for the CDR3: TGTGCCAGCAGGCGGGCGAGAACTGAAGCTTTCTTT.

This clone was counted between two and nine times. The rearrangement uses TRBV30 and TRBJ1-2; unclear D gene. V was shortened by 2 bases and J by 6 bases, with 19 bases between the two germline ends. The CDR3 loop spans 15 amino acids. Germline CDR1 GTSNPN, CDR2 SVGIG (reference sequence). The chain's CDR3 is CAWSPNAVTEDGYTF. The CDR3 nucleotides are TGTGCCTGGAGTCCCAATGCGGTCACAGAGGATGGCTACACCTTC.

This chain uses TRBV4-1 with TRBJ1-4; D is perhaps TRBD1 (5 bases). V gave up 4 bases and J gave up 7 bases, with 28 bases separating them. The CDR3 is 19 amino acids. The germline V gene encodes CDR1 MGHRA and CDR2 YSYEKL. The CDR3 spells CASSPLIRVRQEEGEKLFF. CDR3 nucleotides: TGCGCCAGCAGCCCCCTCATCAGGGTGAGGCAGGAGGAGGGTGAAAAACTGTTTTTT.

This clone appeared once. The chain recombines TRBV9 with TRBJ1-2, with a weak D call TRBD1 (6 bases). The V gene lost 4 bases and the J gene lost 6 bases, with 7 bases spanning the gap. Germline V gene lookup returns CDR1 SGDLS and CDR2 YYNGEE. This CDR3 has 11 residues. The CDR3 nucleotides read TGTGCCAGCAGCAACAGGGATGGCTACACCTTC. Protein: CASSNRDGYTF.

A note on this clone: This same CDR3 is encoded by further DNA sequences in the sample. The J gene is TRBJ1-6, the V gene TRBV14; D not certain. CDR1 SGHDN and CDR2 FVKESK come from the germline V gene. This CDR3 contains 14 residues. Between the trimmed V and J ends, which lost 4 bases and 0 bases, there was a span of 4 bases. CDR3: CASSPSSYNSPLHF. The CDR3 coding sequence is TGTGCCAGCAGCCCGAGCTCCTATAATTCACCCCTCCACTTT. Full variable domain (outside the CDR3, taken from reference TRBV14 and TRBJ1-6): EAGVTQFPSHSVIEKGQTVTLRCDPISGHDNLYWYRRVMGKEIKFLLHFVKESKQDESGMPNNRFLAERTGGTYSTLKVQPAELEDSGVYFCASSPSSYNSPLHFGNGTRLTVT.

This clone was counted only a few times. The chain joins TRBV19 to TRBJ2-3; either TRBD1 or TRBD2 may supply D (5 bases each). V was cut by 3 bases and J by 1 base, with 14 bases left in between. This CDR3 region has 16 residues. CDR1 is LNHDA and CDR2 is SQIVND in the germline V gene (reference sequence). CDR3 sequence: CASSIGMGEGTDTQYF. In nucleotides, the CDR3 is TGTGCCAGTAGTATCGGTATGGGGGAAGGCACAGATACGCAGTATTTT.

This clone came up a few times. Other DNA sequences in the same sample also yield this CDR3. J is TRBJ2-5 and V is TRBV30; the D is unclear. Trimming pared 4 bases from V and 2 bases from J, leaving 5 bases between. CDR3 length equals 11 residues. Germline assignment: CDR1 GTSNPN and CDR2 SVGIG (reference sequence). This CDR3 is CAWTGQETQYF. The CDR3 DNA follows: TGTGCCTGGACAGGACAAGAGACCCAGTACTTC.